Listed below are T cell receptor beta chains from one sample, sequenced in a study of shared clonotypes between healthy human individuals. Here immunoSEQ multiplex PCR was the method, and the copy in TCRdb shows in-frame clones only, minus some. This sample has about 1.5 million clones; under 99% occur once, and the top ten carry about 0.45%. Sequencing used naive CD4+ T cells sorted from blood. The origin of the receptors is a man younger than 40 in good health. Both conserved end residues are part of each CDR3. The order of the fields is J gene, V gene, D gene, CDR3 DNA, CDR3 protein. The D gene is left open where the match is weak.

>TRBJ2-2|TRBV10-3|TRBD2
TGTGCCATCAGTGAGAGGCTAGCGGGAGCTATTACCGGGGAGCTGTTTTTT
CAISERLAGAITGELFF
>TRBJ1-5|TRBV28|TRBD1
TGTGCCAGCAGTTTAGGGGACAGGGGGCGATCATCCTCAAGCAATCAGCCCCAGCATTTT
CASSLGDRGRSSSSNQPQHF
>TRBJ1-5|TRBV18|NA
TGTGCCAGCTCACCGGAGAGCAATCAGCCCCAGCATTTT
CASSPESNQPQHF
>TRBJ2-3|TRBV11-1|TRBD2
TGTGCCAGCAGCCGTAGACTAGCGGGAACAGATACGCAGTATTTT
CASSRRLAGTDTQYF
>TRBJ2-7|TRBV6-5|TRBD2
TGTGCCAGCAGTGGGACTAGCGGGAGGGTGCAGTACTTC
CASSGTSGRVQYF
>TRBJ2-3|TRBV11-2|NA
TGTGCCAGCAGCTCCCCTAGCACAGATACGCAGTATTTT
CASSSPSTDTQYF
>TRBJ2-7|TRBV4-3|NA
TGCGCCAGCAGCGAAGAGGGACCTACTACAACCTACGAGCAGTACTTC
CASSEEGPTTTYEQYF
>TRBJ2-5|TRBV11-2|NA
TGTGCCAGCAGCTTAGTGCTAGTTACGGAGACCCAGTACTTC
CASSLVLVTETQYF
>TRBJ2-1|TRBV6-1|NA
TGTGCCTCGGACTCCTTCAATGAGCAGTTCTTC
CASDSFNEQFF
>TRBJ1-2|TRBV28|NA
TGTGCCAGCAGTTCGGGGGGGATTCGCTATGGCTACACCTTC
CASSSGGIRYGYTF
>TRBJ1-2|TRBV2|NA
TGTGCCAGCGGGCAGGAAACTAACTATGGCTACACCTTC
CASGQETNYGYTF
>TRBJ1-1|TRBV7-9|NA
TGTGCCAGCAGCCGATCCGGGACTGAAGCTTTCTTT
CASSRSGTEAFF